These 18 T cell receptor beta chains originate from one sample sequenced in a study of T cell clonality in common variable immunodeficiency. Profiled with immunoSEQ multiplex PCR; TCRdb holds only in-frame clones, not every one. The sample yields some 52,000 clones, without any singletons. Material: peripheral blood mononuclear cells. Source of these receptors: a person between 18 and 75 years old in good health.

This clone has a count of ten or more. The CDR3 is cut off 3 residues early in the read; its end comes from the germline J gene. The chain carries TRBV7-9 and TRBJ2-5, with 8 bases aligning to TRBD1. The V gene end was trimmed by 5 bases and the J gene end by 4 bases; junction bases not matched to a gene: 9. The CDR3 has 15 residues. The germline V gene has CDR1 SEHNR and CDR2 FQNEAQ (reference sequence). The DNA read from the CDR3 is TGTGCCAGCAGCCCCGGGACAGGCTTTAGAGAGACC. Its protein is CASSPGTGFRET. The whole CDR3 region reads CASSPGTGFRETQYF.

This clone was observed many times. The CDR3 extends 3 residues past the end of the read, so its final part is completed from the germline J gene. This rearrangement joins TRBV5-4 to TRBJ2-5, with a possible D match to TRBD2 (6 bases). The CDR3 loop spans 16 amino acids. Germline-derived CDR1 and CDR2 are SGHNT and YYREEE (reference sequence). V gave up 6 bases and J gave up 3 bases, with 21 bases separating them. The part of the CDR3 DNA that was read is TGTGCCAGCACCACAGACTTGCGGGAAACGAAAGAGACC. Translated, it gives CASTTDLRETKET. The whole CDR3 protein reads CASTTDLRETKETQYF.

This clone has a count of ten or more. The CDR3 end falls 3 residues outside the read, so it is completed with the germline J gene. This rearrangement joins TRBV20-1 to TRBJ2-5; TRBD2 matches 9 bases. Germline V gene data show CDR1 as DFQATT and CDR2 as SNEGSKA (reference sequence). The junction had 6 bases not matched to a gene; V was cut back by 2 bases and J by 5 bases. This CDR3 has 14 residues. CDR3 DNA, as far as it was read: TGCAGTGCTAGAAATAGCGGGAGTACGGAGACC. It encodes CSARNSGSTET. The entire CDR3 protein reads CSARNSGSTETQYF.

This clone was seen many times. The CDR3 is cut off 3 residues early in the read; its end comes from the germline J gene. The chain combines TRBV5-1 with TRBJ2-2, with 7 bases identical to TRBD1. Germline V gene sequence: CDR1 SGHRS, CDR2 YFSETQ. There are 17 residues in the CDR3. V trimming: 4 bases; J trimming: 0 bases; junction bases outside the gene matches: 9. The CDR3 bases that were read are TGCGCCAGCAGCCCAACAAGACAGGGATCGAACACCGGGGAG. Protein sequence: CASSPTRQGSNTGE. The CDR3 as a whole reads CASSPTRQGSNTGELFF. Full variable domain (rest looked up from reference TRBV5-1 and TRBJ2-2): KAGVTQTPRYLIKTRGQQVTLSCSPISGHRSVSWYQQTPGQGLQFLFEYFSETQRNKGNFPGRFSGRQFSNSRSEMNVSTLELGDSALYLCASSPTRQGSNTGELFFGEGSRLTVL.

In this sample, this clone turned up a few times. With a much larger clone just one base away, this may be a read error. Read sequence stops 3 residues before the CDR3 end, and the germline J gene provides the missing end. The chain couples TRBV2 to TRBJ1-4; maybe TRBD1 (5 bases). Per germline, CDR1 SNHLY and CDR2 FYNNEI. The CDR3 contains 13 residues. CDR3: CASDDRGANVLFF. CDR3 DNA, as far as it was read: TGTGCCAGCGATGACAGAGGGGCCAACGTA.

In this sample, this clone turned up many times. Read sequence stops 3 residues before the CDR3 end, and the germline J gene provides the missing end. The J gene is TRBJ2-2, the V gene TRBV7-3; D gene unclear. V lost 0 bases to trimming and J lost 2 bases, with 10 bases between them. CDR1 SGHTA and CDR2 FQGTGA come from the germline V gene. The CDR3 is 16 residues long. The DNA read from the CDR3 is TGTGCCAGCAGCTTAACGTTAAGACAAAACACCGGGGAG. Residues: CASSLTLRQNTGE. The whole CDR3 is CASSLTLRQNTGELFF.

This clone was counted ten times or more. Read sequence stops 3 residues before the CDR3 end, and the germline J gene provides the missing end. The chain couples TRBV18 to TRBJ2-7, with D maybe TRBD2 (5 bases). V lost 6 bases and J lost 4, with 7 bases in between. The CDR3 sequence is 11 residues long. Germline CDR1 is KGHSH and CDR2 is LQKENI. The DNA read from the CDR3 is TGTGCCAGCTCGACGGGGTACGAG. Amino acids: CASSTGYE. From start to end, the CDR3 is CASSTGYEQYF.

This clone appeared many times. The part of the CDR3 DNA that was read is TGTGCCAGCAGTTACCTAGCGGGAAAGGCCGAG. The encoded protein is CASSYLAGKAE. The full CDR3 is CASSYLAGKAEQYF. The V and J genes are TRBV6-2 or TRBV6-3 and TRBJ2-7; 9 nucleotides agree with TRBD2. The CDR3 end lies 3 residues beyond the end of the read and is filled in from the germline J gene. The junction had 5 bases not matched to a gene; V was cut back by 2 bases and J by 6 bases. The germline gives CDR1 MNHEY, CDR2 SVGEGT. The CDR3 totals 14 residues.

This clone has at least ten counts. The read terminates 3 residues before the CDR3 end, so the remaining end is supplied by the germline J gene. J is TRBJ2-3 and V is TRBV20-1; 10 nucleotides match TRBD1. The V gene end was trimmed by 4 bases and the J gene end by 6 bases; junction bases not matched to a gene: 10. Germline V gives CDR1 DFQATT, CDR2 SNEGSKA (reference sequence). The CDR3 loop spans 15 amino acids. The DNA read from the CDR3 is TGCAGTGCTATACCCGGGACAGGGGTCGGGGATACG. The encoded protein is CSAIPGTGVGDT. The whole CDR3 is CSAIPGTGVGDTQYF.

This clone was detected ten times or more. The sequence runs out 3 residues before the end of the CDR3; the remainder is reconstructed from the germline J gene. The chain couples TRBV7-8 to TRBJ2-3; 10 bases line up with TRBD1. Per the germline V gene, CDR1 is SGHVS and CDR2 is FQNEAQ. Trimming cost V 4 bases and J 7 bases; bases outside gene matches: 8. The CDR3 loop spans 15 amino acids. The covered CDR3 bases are TGTGCCAGCAGCTCAGCCCGGACAGGGGGGAATACG. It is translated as CASSSARTGGNT. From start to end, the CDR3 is CASSSARTGGNTQYF. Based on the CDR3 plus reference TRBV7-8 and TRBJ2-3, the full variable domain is GAGVSQSPRYKVAKRGQDVALRCDPISGHVSLFWYQQALGQGPEFLTYFQNEAQLDKSGLPSDRFFAERPEGSVSTLKIQRTQQEDSAVYLCASSSARTGGNTQYFGPGTRLTVL.

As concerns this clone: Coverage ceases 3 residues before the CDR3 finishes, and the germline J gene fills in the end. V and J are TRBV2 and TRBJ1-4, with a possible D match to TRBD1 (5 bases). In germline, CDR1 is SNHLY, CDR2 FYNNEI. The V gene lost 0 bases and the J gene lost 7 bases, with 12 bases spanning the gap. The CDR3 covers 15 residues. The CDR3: CASSEAGRGGEKLFF. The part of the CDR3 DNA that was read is TGTGCCAGCAGTGAAGCGGGCCGGGGGGGTGAAAAA.

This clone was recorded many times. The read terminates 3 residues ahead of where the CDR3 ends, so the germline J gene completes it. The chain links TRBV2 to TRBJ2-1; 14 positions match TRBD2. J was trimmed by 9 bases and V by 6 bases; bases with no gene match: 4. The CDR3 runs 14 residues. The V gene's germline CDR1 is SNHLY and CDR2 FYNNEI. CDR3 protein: CASRGLAGVSEQFF. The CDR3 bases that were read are TGTGCCAGCAGGGGACTAGCGGGAGTATCTGAG.

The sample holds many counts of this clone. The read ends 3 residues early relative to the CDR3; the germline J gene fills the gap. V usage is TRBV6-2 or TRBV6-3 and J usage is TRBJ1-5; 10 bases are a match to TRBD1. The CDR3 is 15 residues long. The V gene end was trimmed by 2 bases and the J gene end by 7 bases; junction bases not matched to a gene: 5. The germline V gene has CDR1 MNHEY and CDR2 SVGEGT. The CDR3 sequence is CASSYLGQGYQPQHF. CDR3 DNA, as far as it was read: TGTGCCAGCAGTTACCTGGGACAGGGGTACCAGCCC.

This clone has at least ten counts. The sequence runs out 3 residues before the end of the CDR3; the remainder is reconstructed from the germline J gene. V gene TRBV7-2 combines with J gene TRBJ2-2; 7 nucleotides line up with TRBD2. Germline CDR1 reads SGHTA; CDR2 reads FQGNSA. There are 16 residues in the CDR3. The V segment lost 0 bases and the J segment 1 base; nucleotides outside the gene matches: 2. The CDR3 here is CASSLAGGRNTGELFF. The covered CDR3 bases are TGTGCCAGCAGCTTAGCGGGGGGGAGGAACACCGGGGAG.

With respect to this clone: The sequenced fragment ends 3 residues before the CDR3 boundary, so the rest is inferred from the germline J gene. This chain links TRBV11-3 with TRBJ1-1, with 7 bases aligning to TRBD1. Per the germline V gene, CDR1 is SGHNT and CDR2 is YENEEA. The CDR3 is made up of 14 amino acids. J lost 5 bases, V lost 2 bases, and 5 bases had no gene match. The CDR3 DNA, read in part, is TGTGCCAGCAGCTTACGAGGGGGCGCTACTGAA. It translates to CASSLRGGATE. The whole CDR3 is CASSLRGGATEAFF.

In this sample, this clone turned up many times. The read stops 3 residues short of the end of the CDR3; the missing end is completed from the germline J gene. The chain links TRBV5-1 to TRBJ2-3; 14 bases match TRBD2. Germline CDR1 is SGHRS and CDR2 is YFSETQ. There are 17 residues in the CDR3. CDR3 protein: CASSLGPGLAGVTTQYF. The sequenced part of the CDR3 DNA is TGCGCCAGCAGCTTAGGCCCGGGACTAGCGGGAGTAACAACG. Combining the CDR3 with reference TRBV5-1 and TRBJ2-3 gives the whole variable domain KAGVTQTPRYLIKTRGQQVTLSCSPISGHRSVSWYQQTPGQGLQFLFEYFSETQRNKGNFPGRFSGRQFSNSRSEMNVSTLELGDSALYLCASSLGPGLAGVTTQYFGPGTRLTVL.

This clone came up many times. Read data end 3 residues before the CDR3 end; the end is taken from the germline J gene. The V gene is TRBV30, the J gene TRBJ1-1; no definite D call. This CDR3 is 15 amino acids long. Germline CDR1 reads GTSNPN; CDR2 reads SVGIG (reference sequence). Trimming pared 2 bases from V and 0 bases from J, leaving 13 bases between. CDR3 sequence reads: CAWSNLGLMNTEAFF. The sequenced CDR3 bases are TGTGCCTGGAGTAACCTAGGACTGATGAACACTGAA.

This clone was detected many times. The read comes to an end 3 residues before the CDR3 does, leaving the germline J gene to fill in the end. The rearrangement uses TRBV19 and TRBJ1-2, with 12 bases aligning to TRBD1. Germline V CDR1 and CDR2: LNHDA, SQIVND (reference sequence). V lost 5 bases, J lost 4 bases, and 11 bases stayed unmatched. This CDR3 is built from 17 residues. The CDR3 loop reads CASSLRDRGRGFYGYTF. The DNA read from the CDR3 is TGTGCCAGTAGTCTCCGGGACAGGGGGCGAGGTTTCTATGGC.